Below, 7 T cell receptor beta chains from the same sample are listed, as sequenced in a study of a mutant IDH1 vaccine in newly diagnosed glioma (dated by TCRdb to the early 2020s). Libraries were built with the immunoSEQ multiplex PCR assay. The table comes from immuneACCESS by way of TCRdb, which keeps in-frame sequences with V and J called. Part of the clones is missing from these tables; in studies checked, under half for an unresolved V gene and the rest for unknown reasons. The sample table records 70,000 to 100,000 clones; about four fifths of these occur just once. Around 5% of the sample belongs to the ten largest clones. The sample's time point label, in plain terms: baseline, week 1 (first vaccination visit). This specimen's treatment or condition label, interpreted: pre-vaccination baseline after standard-of-care therapy. The specimen was PBMCs, collected from a glioma patient treated with radiotherapy, temozolomide or both. The receptors derive from a man aged 40-49 years with glioma. Some clones in this sample may be carry-over from other donors' samples.

The sample holds a few counts of this clone. This chain connects TRBV19 to TRBJ1-5, with D perhaps matching TRBD1 (6 bases). CDR3 length equals 16 residues. The V gene lost 3 bases and the J gene lost 0 bases, with 12 bases spanning the gap. Germline CDR1 and CDR2: LNHDA and SQIVND (reference sequence). CDR3 protein: CASSIPDSYSNQPQHF. CDR3 coding DNA: TGTGCCAGTAGTATTCCGGACAGTTATAGCAATCAGCCCCAGCATTTT.

The V call is TRBV18, the J call TRBJ1-5; unclear D gene. Trimming shortened V by 5 bases and J by 4 bases, and 12 bases separated the two germline ends. Germline V CDR1 and CDR2: KGHSH, LQKENI. This CDR3 is 14 amino acids long. The CDR3 nucleotides are TGTGCCAGCTCATACGGGTCGAAGAATCAGCCCCAGCATTTT. Encoded protein: CASSYGSKNQPQHF.

This chain links TRBV2 with TRBJ2-7; D gene unclear. Trimming removed 1 base from V and 4 bases from J, with 8 bases in between. The CDR3 is 13 amino acids. The germline gives CDR1 SNHLY, CDR2 FYNNEI. The CDR3, as DNA: TGTGCCAGCAGTGAAGGTCTGGGGTACGAGCAGTACTTC. Amino acid sequence: CASSEGLGYEQYF.

This clone has a handful of counts. Other nucleotide sequences in the sample specify the same CDR3. This chain joins TRBV9 and TRBJ2-7; 9 bases are shared with TRBD1. Germline V gene data show CDR1 as SGDLS and CDR2 as YYNGEE. V lost 3 bases and J lost 2; bases outside the gene matches: 0. The CDR3 covers 13 residues. In DNA, the CDR3 is TGTGCCAGCAGCGGACAGGGGGCCTACGAGCAGTACTTC. This sequence encodes CASSGQGAYEQYF.

The chain is built from TRBV6-4 and TRBJ1-1; a weak D match, TRBD1 (6 bases). Trimming removed 2 bases at V and 4 bases at J, with 11 bases between. This CDR3 comprises 14 residues. Germline V gene sequence: CDR1 MRHNA, CDR2 SNTAGT. The CDR3 nucleotides read TGTGCCAGCAGTGACACGGACAGAGGCACTGAAGCTTTCTTT. The encoded protein is CASSDTDRGTEAFF.

This chain uses TRBV30 with TRBJ1-5; possible D gene TRBD1, 5 bases. Per germline, CDR1 GTSNPN and CDR2 SVGIG (reference sequence). CDR3 length equals 14 residues. V was trimmed by 3 bases and J by 6 bases, leaving 15 bases between them. The CDR3 sequence is CAWREHGGFQPQHF. DNA of the CDR3: TGTGCCTGGAGGGAACACGGGGGATTTCAGCCCCAGCATTTT. The full variable domain, in which reference TRBV30 and TRBJ1-5 provide the parts outside the CDR3, is SQTIHQWPATLVQPVGSPLSLECTVEGTSNPNLYWYRQAAGRGLQLLFYSVGIGQISSEVPQNLSASRPQDRQFILSSKKLLLSDSGFYLCAWREHGGFQPQHFGDGTRLSIL.

This clone showed up just a few times. The rearrangement uses TRBV4-1 and TRBJ2-7; D might be TRBD2 (7 bases). Germline loops: CDR1 MGHRA, CDR2 YSYEKL. V lost 0 bases and J 5 bases, leaving 20 bases between the germline ends. This CDR3 has 17 residues. The CDR3 DNA reads TGCGCCAGCAGCCAAGACCCTGGGGGGGCCCAATGGGACGAGCAGTACTTC. Protein sequence: CASSQDPGGAQWDEQYF.